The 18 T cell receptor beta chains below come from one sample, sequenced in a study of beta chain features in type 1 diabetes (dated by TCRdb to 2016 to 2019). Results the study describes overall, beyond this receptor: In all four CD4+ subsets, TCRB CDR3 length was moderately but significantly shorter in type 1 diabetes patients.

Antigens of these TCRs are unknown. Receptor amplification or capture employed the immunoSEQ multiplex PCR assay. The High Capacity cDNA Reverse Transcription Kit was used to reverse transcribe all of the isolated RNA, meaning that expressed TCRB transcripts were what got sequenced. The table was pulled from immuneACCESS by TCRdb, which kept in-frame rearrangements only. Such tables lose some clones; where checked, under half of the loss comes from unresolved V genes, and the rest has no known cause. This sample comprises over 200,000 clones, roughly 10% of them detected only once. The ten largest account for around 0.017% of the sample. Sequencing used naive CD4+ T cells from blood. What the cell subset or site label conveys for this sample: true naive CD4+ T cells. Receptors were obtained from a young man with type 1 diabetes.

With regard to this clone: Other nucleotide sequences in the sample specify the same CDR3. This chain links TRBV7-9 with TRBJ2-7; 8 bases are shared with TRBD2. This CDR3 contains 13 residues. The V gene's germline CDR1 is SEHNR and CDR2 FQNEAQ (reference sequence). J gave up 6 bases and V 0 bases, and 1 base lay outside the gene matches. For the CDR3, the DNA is TGTGCCAGCAGCTTAGCCGGGGGGGGCGAGCAGTACTTC. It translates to CASSLAGGGEQYF.

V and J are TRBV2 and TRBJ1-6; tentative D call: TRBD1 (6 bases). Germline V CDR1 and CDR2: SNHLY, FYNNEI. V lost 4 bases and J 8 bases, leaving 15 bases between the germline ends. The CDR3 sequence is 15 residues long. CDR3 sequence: CASSGGTGIDSPLHF. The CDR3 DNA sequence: TGTGCCAGCAGTGGGGGTACAGGGATAGATTCACCCCTCCACTTT.

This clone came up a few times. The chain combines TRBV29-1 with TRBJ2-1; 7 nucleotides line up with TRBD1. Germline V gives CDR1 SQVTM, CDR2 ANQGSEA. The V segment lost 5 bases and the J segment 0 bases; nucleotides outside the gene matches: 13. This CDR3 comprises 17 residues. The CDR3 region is CSVRQGQYASSYNEQFF. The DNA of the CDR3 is TGCAGCGTTAGACAGGGCCAATACGCGAGCTCCTACAATGAGCAGTTCTTC.

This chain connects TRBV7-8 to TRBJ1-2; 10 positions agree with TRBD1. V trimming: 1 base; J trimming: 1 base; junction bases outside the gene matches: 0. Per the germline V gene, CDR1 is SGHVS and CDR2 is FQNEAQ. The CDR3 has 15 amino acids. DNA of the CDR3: TGTGCCAGCAGCTTAGGGGACAGGGGTAACTATGGCTACACCTTC. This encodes CASSLGDRGNYGYTF.

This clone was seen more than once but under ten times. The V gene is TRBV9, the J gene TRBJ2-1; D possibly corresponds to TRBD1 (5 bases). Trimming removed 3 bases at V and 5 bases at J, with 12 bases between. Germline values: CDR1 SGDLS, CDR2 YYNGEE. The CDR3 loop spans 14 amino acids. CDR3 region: CASSAGIGNNEQFF. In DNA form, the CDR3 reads TGTGCCAGCAGCGCAGGGATAGGTAACAATGAGCAGTTCTTC. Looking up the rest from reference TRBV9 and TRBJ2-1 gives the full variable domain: DSGVTQTPKHLITATGQRVTLRCSPRSGDLSVYWYQQSLDQGLQFLIQYYNGEERAKGNILERFSAQQFPDLHSELNLSSLELGDSALYFCASSAGIGNNEQFFGPGTRLTVL.

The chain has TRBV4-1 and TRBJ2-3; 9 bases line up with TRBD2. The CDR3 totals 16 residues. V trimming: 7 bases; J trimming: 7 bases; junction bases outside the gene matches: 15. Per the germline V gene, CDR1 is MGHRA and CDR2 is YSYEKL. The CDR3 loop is CASTGVAGARRNTQYF. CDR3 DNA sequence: TGCGCCAGCACAGGGGTAGCGGGGGCCCGGCGCAATACGCAGTATTTT.

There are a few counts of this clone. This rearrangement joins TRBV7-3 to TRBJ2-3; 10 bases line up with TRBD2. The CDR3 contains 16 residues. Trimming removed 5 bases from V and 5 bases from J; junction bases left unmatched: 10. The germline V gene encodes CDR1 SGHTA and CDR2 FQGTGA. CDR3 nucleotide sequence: TGTGCCAGCAGCCCTAAACTAGCGGGGAATGTAGATACGCAGTATTTT. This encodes CASSPKLAGNVDTQYF.

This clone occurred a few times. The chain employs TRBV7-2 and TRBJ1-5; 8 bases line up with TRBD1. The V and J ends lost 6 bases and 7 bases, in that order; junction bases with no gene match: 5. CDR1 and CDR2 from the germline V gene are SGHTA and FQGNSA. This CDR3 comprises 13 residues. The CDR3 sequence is CASSPTGDQPQHF. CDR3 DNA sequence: TGTGCCAGCAGTCCGACAGGGGACCAGCCCCAGCATTTT.

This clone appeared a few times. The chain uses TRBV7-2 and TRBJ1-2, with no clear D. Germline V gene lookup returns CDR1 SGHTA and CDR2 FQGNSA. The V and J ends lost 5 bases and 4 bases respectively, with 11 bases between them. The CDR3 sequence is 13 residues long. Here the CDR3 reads CASSRDKSYGYTF. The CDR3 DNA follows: TGTGCCAGCAGCCGCGATAAGAGCTATGGCTACACCTTC.

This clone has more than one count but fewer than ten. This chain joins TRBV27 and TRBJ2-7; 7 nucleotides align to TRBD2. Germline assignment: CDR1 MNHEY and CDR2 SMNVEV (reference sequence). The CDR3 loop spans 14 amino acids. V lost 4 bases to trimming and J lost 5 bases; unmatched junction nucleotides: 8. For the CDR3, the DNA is TGTGCCAGCAGTTCAGGACTAGGTTGGAACGAGCAGTACTTC. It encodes CASSSGLGWNEQYF.

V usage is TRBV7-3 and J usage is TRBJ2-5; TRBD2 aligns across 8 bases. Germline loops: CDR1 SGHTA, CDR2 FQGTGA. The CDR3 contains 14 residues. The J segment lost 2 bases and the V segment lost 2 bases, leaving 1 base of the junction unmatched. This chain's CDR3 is CASSLLAGQETQYF. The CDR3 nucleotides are TGTGCCAGCAGCTTATTAGCGGGGCAAGAGACCCAGTACTTC. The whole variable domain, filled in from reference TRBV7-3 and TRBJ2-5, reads GAGVSQTPSNKVTEKGKYVELRCDPISGHTALYWYRQSLGQGPEFLIYFQGTGAADDSGLPNDRFFAVRPEGSVSTLKIQRTERGDSAVYLCASSLLAGQETQYFGPGTRLLVL.

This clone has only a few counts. This chain's CDR3 is CASSQFLSTDTQYF. CDR3 coding DNA: TGCGCCAGCAGCCAATTCCTTTCTACAGATACGCAGTATTTT. The chain uses TRBV4-3 and TRBJ2-3; D is undetermined. This CDR3 is built from 14 residues. V shed 2 bases and J shed 3 bases, with 9 bases lying between them. Germline CDR1 and CDR2: LGHNA and YSLEER.

The CDR3 DNA sequence: TGTGCCAGCAGTTCACAGGGGTCCAATCAGCCCCAGCATTTT. This codes for CASSSQGSNQPQHF. The chain links TRBV11-2 to TRBJ1-5, with 7 bases identical to TRBD1. Germline CDR1 is SGHAT and CDR2 is FQNNGV. Trimming took 6 bases from V and 3 from J; bases not matched to a gene: 5. The CDR3 spans 14 residues.

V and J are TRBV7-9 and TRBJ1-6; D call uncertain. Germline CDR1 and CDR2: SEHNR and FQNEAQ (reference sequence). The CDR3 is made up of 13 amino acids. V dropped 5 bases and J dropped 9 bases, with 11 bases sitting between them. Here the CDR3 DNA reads TGTGCCAGCAGCCCCCCCCACGGTTCACCCCTCCACTTT. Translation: CASSPPHGSPLHF. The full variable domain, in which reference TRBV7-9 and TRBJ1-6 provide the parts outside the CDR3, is DTGVSQNPRHKITKRGQNVTFRCDPISEHNRLYWYRQTLGQGPEFLTYFQNEAQLEKSRLLSDRFSAERPKGSFSTLEIQRTEQGDSAMYLCASSPPHGSPLHFGNGTRLTVT.

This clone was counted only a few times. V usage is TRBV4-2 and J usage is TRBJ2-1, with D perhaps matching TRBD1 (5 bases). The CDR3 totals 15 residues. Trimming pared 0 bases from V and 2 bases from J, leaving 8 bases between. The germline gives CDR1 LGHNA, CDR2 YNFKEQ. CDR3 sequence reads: CASSQDRVPYNEQFF. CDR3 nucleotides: TGTGCCAGCAGCCAAGACAGGGTCCCCTACAATGAGCAGTTCTTC.

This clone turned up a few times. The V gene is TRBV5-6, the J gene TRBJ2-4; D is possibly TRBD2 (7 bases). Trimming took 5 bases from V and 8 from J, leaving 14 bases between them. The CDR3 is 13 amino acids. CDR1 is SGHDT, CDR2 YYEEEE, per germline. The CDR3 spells CASREGGVDIQYF. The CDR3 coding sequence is TGTGCCAGCAGGGAGGGGGGGGTGGACATTCAGTACTTC.

The CDR3 coding sequence is TGCGCCTCTCGAGGGGGCTTCACAGATACGCAGTATTTT. Its translation: CASRGGFTDTQYF. V gene TRBV10-2 combines with J gene TRBJ2-3; 7 bases are a match to TRBD1. Germline loops: CDR1 WSHSY, CDR2 SAAADI. The ends lost 11 bases at V and 2 bases at J; junction bases unmatched: 7. CDR3 length equals 13 residues.

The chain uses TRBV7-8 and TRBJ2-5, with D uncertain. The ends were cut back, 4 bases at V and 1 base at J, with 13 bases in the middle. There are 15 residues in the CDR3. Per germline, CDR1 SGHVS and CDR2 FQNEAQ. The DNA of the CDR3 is TGTGCCAGCAGCTCAGTGGAGTGGGTCCAAGAGACCCAGTACTTC. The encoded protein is CASSSVEWVQETQYF.